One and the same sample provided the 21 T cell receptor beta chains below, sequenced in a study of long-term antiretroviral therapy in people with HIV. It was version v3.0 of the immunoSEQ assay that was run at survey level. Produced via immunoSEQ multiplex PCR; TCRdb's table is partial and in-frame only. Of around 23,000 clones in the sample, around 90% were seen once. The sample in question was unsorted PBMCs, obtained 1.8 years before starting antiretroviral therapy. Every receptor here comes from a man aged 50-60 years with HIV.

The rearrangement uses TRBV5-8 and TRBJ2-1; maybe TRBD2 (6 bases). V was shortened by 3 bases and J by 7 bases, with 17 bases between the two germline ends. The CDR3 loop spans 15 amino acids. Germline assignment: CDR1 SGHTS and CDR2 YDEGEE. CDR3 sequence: CASSSIARGTNEQFF. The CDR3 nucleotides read TGTGCCAGCAGCTCTATAGCCCGGGGGACGAATGAGCAGTTCTTC. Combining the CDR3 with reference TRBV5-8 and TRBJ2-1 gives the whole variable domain EAGVTQSPTHLIKTRGQQATLRCSPISGHTSVYWYQQALGLGLQFLLWYDEGEERNRGNFPPRFSGRQFPNYSSELNVNALELEDSALYLCASSSIARGTNEQFFGPGTRLTVL.

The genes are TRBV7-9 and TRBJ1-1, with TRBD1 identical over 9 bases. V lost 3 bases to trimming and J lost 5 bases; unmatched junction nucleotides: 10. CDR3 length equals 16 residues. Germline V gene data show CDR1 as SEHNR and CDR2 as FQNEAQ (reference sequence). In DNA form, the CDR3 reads TGTGCCAGCAGCTTCGGGACAGGGTCTATAAGGACTGAAGCTTTCTTT. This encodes CASSFGTGSIRTEAFF.

CDR3 DNA: TGTGCCAGCAGTGAGGGCCAAGAGACCCAGTACTTC. Residues: CASSEGQETQYF. The chain combines TRBV2 with TRBJ2-5, with D uncertain. This CDR3 region has 12 residues. V was pared by 3 bases and J by 1 base, with 3 bases between. Looked up from germline, CDR1 is SNHLY and CDR2 is FYNNEI.

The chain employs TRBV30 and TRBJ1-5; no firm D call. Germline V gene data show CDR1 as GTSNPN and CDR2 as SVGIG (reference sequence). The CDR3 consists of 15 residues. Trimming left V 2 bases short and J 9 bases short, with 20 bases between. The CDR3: CAWSHPGKGLTPQHF. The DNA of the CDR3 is TGTGCCTGGAGTCACCCCGGCAAGGGTTTGACGCCCCAGCATTTT.

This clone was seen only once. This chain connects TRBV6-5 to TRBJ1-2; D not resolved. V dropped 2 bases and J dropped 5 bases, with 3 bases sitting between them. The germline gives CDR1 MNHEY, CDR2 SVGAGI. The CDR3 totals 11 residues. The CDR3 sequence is CASSYGYGYTF. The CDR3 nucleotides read TGTGCCAGCAGTTACGGTTATGGCTACACCTTC.

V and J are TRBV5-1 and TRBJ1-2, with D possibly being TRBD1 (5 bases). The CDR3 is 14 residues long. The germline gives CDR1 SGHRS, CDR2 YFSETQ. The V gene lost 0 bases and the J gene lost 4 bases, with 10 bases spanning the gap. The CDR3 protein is CASSLEQASYGYTF. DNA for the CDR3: TGCGCCAGCAGCTTGGAACAGGCCTCCTATGGCTACACCTTC.

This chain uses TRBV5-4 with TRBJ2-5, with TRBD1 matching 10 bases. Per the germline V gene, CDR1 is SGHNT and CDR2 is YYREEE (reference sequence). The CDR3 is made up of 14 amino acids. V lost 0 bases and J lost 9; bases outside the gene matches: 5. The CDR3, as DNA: TGTGCCAGCAGCTTGGTAGTGGGACAGGGGCCCCAGTACTTC. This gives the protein CASSLVVGQGPQYF.

CDR3 loop: CASRVSAGEVGRELFF. CDR3 bases: TGTGCCAGCAGAGTCTCAGCGGGAGAGGTCGGTCGGGAGCTGTTTTTT. The chain recombines TRBV27 with TRBJ2-2, with 8 bases identical to TRBD2. Germline V CDR1 and CDR2: MNHEY, SMNVEV (reference sequence). V gave up 6 bases and J gave up 9 bases; unmatched junction bases: 15. This CDR3 spans 16 amino acids.

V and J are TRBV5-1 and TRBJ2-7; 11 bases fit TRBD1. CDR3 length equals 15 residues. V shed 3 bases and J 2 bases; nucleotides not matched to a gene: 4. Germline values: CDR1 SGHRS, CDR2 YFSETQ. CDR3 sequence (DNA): TGCGCCAGCAGCTGGGAGGGACAGGGGGCCTACGAGCAGTACTTC. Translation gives CASSWEGQGAYEQYF.

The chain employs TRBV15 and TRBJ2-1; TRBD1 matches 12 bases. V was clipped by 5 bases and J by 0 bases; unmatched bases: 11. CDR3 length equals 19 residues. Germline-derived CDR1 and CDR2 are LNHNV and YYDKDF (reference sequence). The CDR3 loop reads CATSGGTGGPRYSYNEQFF. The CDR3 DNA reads TGTGCCACCAGCGGCGGGACAGGGGGCCCCAGATACTCCTACAATGAGCAGTTCTTC.

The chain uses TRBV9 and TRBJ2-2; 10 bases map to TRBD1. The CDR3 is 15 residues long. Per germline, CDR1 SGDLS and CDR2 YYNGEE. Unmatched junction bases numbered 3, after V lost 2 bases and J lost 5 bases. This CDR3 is CASSVWDRGTGELFF. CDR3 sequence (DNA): TGTGCCAGCAGCGTCTGGGACAGGGGAACCGGGGAGCTGTTTTTT.

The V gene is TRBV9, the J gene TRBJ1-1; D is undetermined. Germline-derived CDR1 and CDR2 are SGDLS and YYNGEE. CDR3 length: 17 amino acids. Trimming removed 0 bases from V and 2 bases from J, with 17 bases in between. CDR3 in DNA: TGTGCCAGCAGCGTAGGAGTGCTTGGTCTCCCAAACACTGAAGCTTTCTTT. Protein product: CASSVGVLGLPNTEAFF.

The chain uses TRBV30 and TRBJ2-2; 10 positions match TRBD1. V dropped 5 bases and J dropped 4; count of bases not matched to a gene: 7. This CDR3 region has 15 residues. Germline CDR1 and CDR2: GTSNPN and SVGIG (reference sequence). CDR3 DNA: TGTGCCTGGTTCCCCCGGGACAGGGGCACCGGGGAGCTGTTTTTT. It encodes CAWFPRDRGTGELFF.

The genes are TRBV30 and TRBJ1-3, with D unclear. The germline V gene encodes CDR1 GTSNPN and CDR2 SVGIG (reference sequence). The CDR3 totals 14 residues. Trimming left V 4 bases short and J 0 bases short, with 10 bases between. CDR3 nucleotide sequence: TGTGCCTGGAAGCGGGGTTACTCTGGAAACACCATATATTTT. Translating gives CAWKRGYSGNTIYF.

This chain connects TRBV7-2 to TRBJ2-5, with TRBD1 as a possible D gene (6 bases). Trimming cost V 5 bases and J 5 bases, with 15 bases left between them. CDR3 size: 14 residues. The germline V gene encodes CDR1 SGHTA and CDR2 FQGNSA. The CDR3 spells CASSLLTGGETQYF. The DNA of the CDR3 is TGTGCCAGCAGCCTATTGACAGGTGGCGAGACCCAGTACTTC. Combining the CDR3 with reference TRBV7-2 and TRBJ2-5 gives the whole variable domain GAGVSQSPSNKVTEKGKDVELRCDPISGHTALYWYRQSLGQGLEFLIYFQGNSAPDKSGLPSDRFSAERTGGSVSTLTIQRTQQEDSAVYLCASSLLTGGETQYFGPGTRLLVL.

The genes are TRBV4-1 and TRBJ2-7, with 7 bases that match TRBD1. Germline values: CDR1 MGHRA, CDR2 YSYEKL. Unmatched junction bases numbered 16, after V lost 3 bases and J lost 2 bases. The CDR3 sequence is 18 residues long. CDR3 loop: CASSHSTEGDRVTYEQYF. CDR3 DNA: TGCGCCAGCAGCCATAGTACGGAAGGAGACAGGGTCACCTACGAGCAGTACTTC.

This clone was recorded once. Here the CDR3 DNA reads TGTGCCAGTAGTATACGCGCCCCGGGACAGGGTACCTACGAGCAGTACTTC. This translates into CASSIRAPGQGTYEQYF. The chain links TRBV19 to TRBJ2-7; 9 bases match TRBD1. V lost 2 bases and J lost 2; bases outside the gene matches: 10. Germline-derived CDR1 and CDR2 are LNHDA and SQIVND (reference sequence). The CDR3 contains 17 residues. The variable domain in full, completed from reference TRBV19 and TRBJ2-7, reads DGGITQSPKYLFRKEGQNVTLSCEQNLNHDAMYWYRQDPGQGLRLIYYSQIVNDFQKGDIAEGYSVSREKKESFPLTVTSAQKNPTAFYLCASSIRAPGQGTYEQYFGPGTRLTVT.

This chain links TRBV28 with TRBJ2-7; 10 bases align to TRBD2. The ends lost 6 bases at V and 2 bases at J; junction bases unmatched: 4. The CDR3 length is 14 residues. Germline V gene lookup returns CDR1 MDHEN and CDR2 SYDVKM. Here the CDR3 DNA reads TGTGCCAGCAGCCTACTAGCGGGAACCTACGAGCAGTACTTC. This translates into CASSLLAGTYEQYF.

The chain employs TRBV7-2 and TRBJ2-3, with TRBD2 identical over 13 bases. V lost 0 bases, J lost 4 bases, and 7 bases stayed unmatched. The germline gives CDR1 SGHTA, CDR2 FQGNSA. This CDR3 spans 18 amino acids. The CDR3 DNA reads TGTGCCAGCAGCTTAGCCGCCGGACTAGCGGGAGAGGCAGATACGCAGTATTTT. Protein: CASSLAAGLAGEADTQYF.

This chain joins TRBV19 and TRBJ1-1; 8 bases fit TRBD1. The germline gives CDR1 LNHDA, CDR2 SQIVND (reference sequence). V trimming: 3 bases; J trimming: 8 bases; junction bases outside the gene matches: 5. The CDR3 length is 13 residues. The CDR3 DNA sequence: TGTGCCAGTAGTATCCGGACAGGGTCGGAAGCTTTCTTT. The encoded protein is CASSIRTGSEAFF. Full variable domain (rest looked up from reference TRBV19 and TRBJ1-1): DGGITQSPKYLFRKEGQNVTLSCEQNLNHDAMYWYRQDPGQGLRLIYYSQIVNDFQKGDIAEGYSVSREKKESFPLTVTSAQKNPTAFYLCASSIRTGSEAFFGQGTRLTVV.

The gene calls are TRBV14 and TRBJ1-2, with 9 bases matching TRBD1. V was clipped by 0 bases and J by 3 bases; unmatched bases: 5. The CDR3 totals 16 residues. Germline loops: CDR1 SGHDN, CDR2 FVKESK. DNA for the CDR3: TGTGCCAGCAGCCAAGATAAACAGGGGGCTGACTATGGCTACACCTTC. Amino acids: CASSQDKQGADYGYTF. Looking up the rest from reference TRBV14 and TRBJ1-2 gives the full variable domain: EAGVTQFPSHSVIEKGQTVTLRCDPISGHDNLYWYRRVMGKEIKFLLHFVKESKQDESGMPNNRFLAERTGGTYSTLKVQPAELEDSGVYFCASSQDKQGADYGYTFGSGTRLTVV.